The present T cell receptor (beta chain) was sequenced within a study of blood T cell repertoires in COVID-19. On the study more broadly: There were acute and convalescent COVID-19 samples, and they came from the United States, Italy and Spain. From T cells, B-cell-depleted T cells, or PBMCs came the material, which was cDNA or gDNA.

CDR1 and CDR2 from the germline V gene are SGDLS and YYNGEE. Trimming left V 0 bases short and J 5 bases short, with 14 bases between. There are 15 residues in the CDR3. As handled by the study authors: From reference gene primer amplification, estimates of nucleated cell counts were derived. This table comes from immunoSEQ multiplex PCR, and its TCRdb copy is limited to in-frame clones, with some not included. That table furnishes V, J and clone size, whereas the DNA furnished D and trimming. The data contain 120,000 to 150,000 clones, 85% to 90% of them singletons. Input material: peripheral blood. The gene calls are TRBV9 and TRBJ2-5; D unresolved. This clonotype originated in a human donor in a cohort sampled during active COVID-19. CDR3 amino acids: CASSVGVEAPETQYF. The CDR3 DNA reads as TGTGCCAGCAGCGTAGGGGTTGAAGCGCCGGAGACCCAGTACTTC. The full variable domain, completed using reference TRBV9 and TRBJ2-5, is DSGVTQTPKHLITATGQRVTLRCSPRSGDLSVYWYQQSLDQGLQFLIQYYNGEERAKGNILERFSAQQFPDLHSELNLSSLELGDSALYFCASSVGVEAPETQYFGPGTRLLVL.